The sequence of this T cell receptor beta chain was determined in a study of T cells in Graves' hyperthyroidism and ophthalmopathy. This CDR3 contains 15 residues. The ends lost 3 bases at V and 1 base at J; junction bases unmatched: 6. Reasons for excluding patients were uncontrolled infection, other autoimmune disease, pregnancy or lactation. RNA transcripts provided the source from which TCR beta CDR3 regions were amplified. First-round RT-PCR targeting the TCR CDR3 was performed with the HTBI primer set. TCRdb analysed the multiplex PCR reads with MiXCR anew, one entry per CDR3 protein. The sample holds around 250,000 distinct CDR3 sequences, approximately 25% seen once. Points from the study as a whole: Ophthalmopathy got predicted by the model a median around 6.8 months before its onset. Ophthalmopathy was told apart from stable hyperthyroidism by a 13 V-J model. Blood also contained most expanded thyroid clonotypes above 0.001.

This clonotype was counted many times. Its antigen is not identified. Sequencing used blood. The sequence came from a woman aged 40 to 50 with Graves' ophthalmopathy. The chain carries TRBV12-3 or TRBV12-4 and TRBJ2-7; 7 bases fit TRBD2. In nucleotides, the CDR3 is TGTGCCAGCAGTTTTGGGGACTATGGATCCTACGAGCAGTACTTC. Its translation is CASSFGDYGSYEQYF.